These 17 T cell receptor beta chains came from one sample sequenced in a study of blood T cell repertoires in COVID-19. Sequenced by immunoSEQ multiplex PCR; TCRdb stores in-frame clones only, minus some. Counted here are 100,000 to 120,000 clones, about 75% occurring once; the ten biggest clones make up just under 20%. Sequences were obtained from peripheral blood. The source is a woman between 65 and 79 years old with acute or convalescent COVID-19.

The J gene is TRBJ2-2, the V gene TRBV27, with 9 bases aligning to TRBD2. V lost 5 bases to trimming and J lost 6 bases; unmatched junction nucleotides: 10. This CDR3 has 16 amino acids. CDR1 is MNHEY, CDR2 SMNVEV, per germline (reference sequence). The CDR3 is CASSLIGRGGPGELFF. CDR3 coding DNA: TGTGCCAGCAGTCTTATCGGGCGGGGGGGACCCGGGGAGCTGTTTTTT.

Here the CDR3 reads CATSRAALAGENNEQFF. The DNA of the CDR3 is TGTGCCACCAGCAGAGCCGCACTAGCGGGGGAAAACAATGAGCAGTTCTTC. The chain joins TRBV15 to TRBJ2-1; TRBD2 agrees at 11 bases. The CDR3 sequence is 17 residues long. Germline-derived CDR1 and CDR2 are LNHNV and YYDKDF (reference sequence). The ends lost 1 base at V and 5 bases at J; junction bases unmatched: 7.

V is TRBV19 and J is TRBJ1-1, with 8 bases that match TRBD1. With V trimmed by 6 bases and J by 9 bases, 9 bases remained unmatched. The CDR3 contains 13 residues. Germline CDR1 LNHDA, CDR2 SQIVND (reference sequence). The CDR3 DNA is TGTGCCAGTAGGCCTCGACAGGGGACGAAAGCTTTCTTT. Encoded protein: CASRPRQGTKAFF.

The chain combines TRBV30 with TRBJ1-1; D remains unclear. The CDR3 runs 12 residues. V was trimmed by 2 bases and J by 2 bases, leaving 6 bases between them. Germline lookup yields CDR1 GTSNPN and CDR2 SVGIG (reference sequence). This CDR3 is CAWSHSNTEAFF. The DNA for the CDR3 is TGTGCCTGGAGTCACAGCAACACTGAAGCTTTCTTT.

This clone was seen at least ten times. The chain carries TRBV7-9 and TRBJ2-7; 8 bases match TRBD1. The CDR3 totals 15 residues. The V segment lost 5 bases and the J segment 3 bases; nucleotides outside the gene matches: 9. Per germline, CDR1 SEHNR and CDR2 FQNEAQ (reference sequence). The CDR3 bases are TGTGCCAGCAGCCCCCGCAGGGGGCGCGGCTACGAGCAGTACTTC. This translates into CASSPRRGRGYEQYF.

This clone was seen once. The gene calls are TRBV5-1 and TRBJ2-1; 11 bases map to TRBD1. With 3 bases clipped from V and 4 bases from J, the junction kept 15 bases outside the gene matches. CDR1 SGHRS and CDR2 YFSETQ come from the germline V gene. The CDR3 has 19 amino acids. CDR3 in amino acids: CASSSSPRGQGDFYNEQFF. Written as DNA, the CDR3 is TGCGCCAGCAGCTCTTCACCCCGGGGACAGGGGGATTTTTACAATGAGCAGTTCTTC.

The V and J genes are TRBV30 and TRBJ1-1; D gene unclear. This CDR3 has 15 residues. Looked up from germline, CDR1 is GTSNPN and CDR2 is SVGIG (reference sequence). V dropped 2 bases and J dropped 1 base, with 14 bases sitting between them. CDR3 bases: TGTGCCTGGAGTTCCCTCCGACGGGGGAACACTGAAGCTTTCTTT. This translates into CAWSSLRRGNTEAFF.

V gene TRBV24-1 combines with J gene TRBJ1-2, with TRBD1 matching 7 bases. Germline lookup yields CDR1 KGHDR and CDR2 SFDVKD. The CDR3 length is 14 residues. Losses at the gene ends were 3 bases for V and 7 bases for J; bases not matched to a gene: 7. CDR3 loop: CATSDLDRAAGYTF. CDR3 DNA: TGTGCCACCAGTGATCTCGACAGGGCGGCTGGCTACACCTTC.

This clone was counted only a few times. The CDR3 bases are TGTGCCAGCAGCTTCCCTATAGCGGGGGGCACAGATACGCAGTATTTT. It is translated as CASSFPIAGGTDTQYF. This chain links TRBV7-8 with TRBJ2-3; 9 positions match TRBD2. V dropped 3 bases and J dropped 1; count of bases not matched to a gene: 5. The CDR3 is made up of 16 amino acids. Looked up from germline, CDR1 is SGHVS and CDR2 is FQNEAQ. Based on the CDR3 plus reference TRBV7-8 and TRBJ2-3, the full variable domain is GAGVSQSPRYKVAKRGQDVALRCDPISGHVSLFWYQQALGQGPEFLTYFQNEAQLDKSGLPSDRFFAERPEGSVSTLKIQRTQQEDSAVYLCASSFPIAGGTDTQYFGPGTRLTVL.

The J gene is TRBJ1-1, the V gene TRBV2, with D tentatively TRBD1 (5 bases). V lost 6 bases to trimming and J lost 6 bases, with 14 bases between them. The CDR3 runs to 13 residues. From germline, CDR1 is SNHLY and CDR2 FYNNEI. The DNA of the CDR3 is TGTGCCAGCAGCCTCCTAAGGGGTGCTGAAGCTTTCTTT. Protein product: CASSLLRGAEAFF.

The chain combines TRBV28 with TRBJ2-1; 9 bases fit TRBD2. V shed 7 bases and J 6 bases; nucleotides not matched to a gene: 16. Germline V CDR1 and CDR2: MDHEN, SYDVKM. The CDR3 has 17 amino acids. Written as DNA, the CDR3 is TGTGCCAGCACCTTGGGGCTAGCGGGGTTTTGGGGCAATGAGCAGTTCTTC. It is translated as CASTLGLAGFWGNEQFF.

The chain joins TRBV5-1 to TRBJ1-6; 7 nucleotides line up with TRBD1. V gave up 4 bases and J gave up 8 bases; unmatched junction bases: 9. The CDR3 extends over 15 amino acids. CDR1 is SGHRS, CDR2 YFSETQ, per germline. The CDR3 bases are TGCGCCAGCAGCGAGGGGACAGCCTCGGATTCACCCCTCCACTTT. Its translation is CASSEGTASDSPLHF.

The chain is built from TRBV4-1 and TRBJ1-2, with no clear D. Germline-derived CDR1 and CDR2 are MGHRA and YSYEKL. Deletions cut 0 bases from V and 0 bases from J, with 5 bases between. This CDR3 comprises 14 residues. As DNA, the CDR3 is TGCGCCAGCAGCCAAGATACGGCTAACTATGGCTACACCTTC. Amino acid sequence: CASSQDTANYGYTF.

The chain employs TRBV30 and TRBJ2-5; 9 bases are a match to TRBD2. There are 16 residues in the CDR3. J lost 0 bases, V lost 5 bases, and 10 bases had no gene match. Germline CDR1 GTSNPN, CDR2 SVGIG (reference sequence). The CDR3 loop is CAWGSGTSLYQETQYF. CDR3 coding DNA: TGTGCCTGGGGATCCGGGACTAGCCTCTACCAAGAGACCCAGTACTTC.

This rearrangement joins TRBV7-2 to TRBJ1-5, with 11 bases fitting TRBD1. The CDR3 sequence is 14 residues long. Germline V gives CDR1 SGHTA, CDR2 FQGNSA. Trimming at V came to 5 bases and at J to 8 bases, leaving 5 bases not matched to a gene. This chain's CDR3 is CASSGQGAGEPQHF. DNA for the CDR3: TGTGCCAGCAGCGGACAGGGGGCGGGCGAGCCCCAGCATTTT.

The genes are TRBV7-9 and TRBJ1-1; D possibly corresponds to TRBD1 (5 bases). Germline values: CDR1 SEHNR, CDR2 FQNEAQ (reference sequence). The CDR3 spans 13 residues. Trimming pared 3 bases from V and 8 bases from J, leaving 13 bases between. The DNA for the CDR3 is TGTGCCAGCAGCTTGGATGGGGCAGGCGAAGCTTTCTTT. Translation: CASSLDGAGEAFF.

The chain uses TRBV2 and TRBJ2-5; 10 bases are shared with TRBD2. The germline V gene has CDR1 SNHLY and CDR2 FYNNEI. The CDR3 totals 16 residues. V was clipped by 5 bases and J by 0 bases; unmatched bases: 6. CDR3 DNA: TGTGCCAGCAGTTTTCCCGGGACTAGCGACCAAGAGACCCAGTACTTC. Translated, it gives CASSFPGTSDQETQYF.